Sequencing of this T cell receptor beta chain was carried out in a study of identical twins. For this clonotype: Antigen specificity is unknown.

Study results and caveats: Potential partial confounding of zero-insertion analyses by invariant MAIT and iNKT cells was noted. Models underestimated TCR alpha sharing (out-of-frame) in monozygotic twins.

Template switching added a universal primer binding site, and final cDNA carried unique molecular identifiers. TCRdb reanalysed the 5' RACE reads using MiXCR and keeps one entry per CDR3 protein. The sample yields more than 400,000 distinct CDR3 sequences, about 15% seen once. Per germline, CDR1 SGHDT and CDR2 YYEEEE. J was trimmed by 2 bases and V by 7 bases; bases with no gene match: 14. The CDR3 consists of 17 residues. This sample was also put to use in a study of yellow fever vaccine responses in identical twins.

The chain joins TRBV5-6 to TRBJ2-7; 11 positions match TRBD2. This receptor was obtained from a woman aged 18-35 years in good health. Sequenced input: CD4+ T cells sorted from blood. CDR3 nucleotide sequence: TGTGCCAGCTCTACCCGCTCCGGGACTAGCGGAACCTACGAGCAGTACTTC. This translates into CASSTRSGTSGTYEQYF.